These 18 T cell receptor beta chains came from one sample sequenced in a study of shared clonotypes between healthy human individuals. The method was immunoSEQ multiplex PCR; TCRdb's version includes in-frame clones alone and lacks a portion of them. Here the sample spans about 2.3 million clones, 85% to 95% being singletons. Sequencing was performed on naive CD4+ T cells from PBMCs. Stated subset: CD45RA+ positively selected. These receptors were collected from a man aged 18 to 29 in good health. Some clones in this sample may be carry-over from other donors' samples.

The chain couples TRBV30 to TRBJ1-5, with a weak D call TRBD1 (6 bases). From germline, CDR1 is GTSNPN and CDR2 SVGIG (reference sequence). The CDR3 extends over 13 amino acids. V lost 4 bases and J 5 bases, leaving 12 bases between the germline ends. CDR3 in DNA: TGTGCCTGGACCCCGGGGGCCGATCAGCCCCAGCATTTT. Protein sequence: CAWTPGADQPQHF. Full variable domain (missing parts from reference TRBV30 and TRBJ1-5): SQTIHQWPATLVQPVGSPLSLECTVEGTSNPNLYWYRQAAGRGLQLLFYSVGIGQISSEVPQNLSASRPQDRQFILSSKKLLLSDSGFYLCAWTPGADQPQHFGDGTRLSIL.

The chain has TRBV7-2 and TRBJ2-3; 9 bases line up with TRBD2. Trimming took 5 bases from V and 1 from J; bases not matched to a gene: 4. Germline lookup yields CDR1 SGHTA and CDR2 FQGNSA. The CDR3 has 15 amino acids. CDR3 residues: CASSTRTSGTDTQYF. The CDR3 coding sequence is TGTGCCAGCAGCACCAGGACTAGCGGCACAGATACGCAGTATTTT. Full variable domain (remainder filled in from reference TRBV7-2 and TRBJ2-3): GAGVSQSPSNKVTEKGKDVELRCDPISGHTALYWYRQSLGQGLEFLIYFQGNSAPDKSGLPSDRFSAERTGGSVSTLTIQRTQQEDSAVYLCASSTRTSGTDTQYFGPGTRLTVL.

The chain is built from TRBV5-1 and TRBJ2-1; D is possibly TRBD2 (6 bases). V was shortened by 0 bases and J by 0 bases, with 22 bases between the two germline ends. The CDR3 loop spans 20 amino acids. Germline V gives CDR1 SGHRS, CDR2 YFSETQ. CDR3 bases: TGCGCCAGCAGCTTGGGGCGGCGGGGTTACCTCACTAGCTCCTACAATGAGCAGTTCTTC. Its protein is CASSLGRRGYLTSSYNEQFF.

V is TRBV5-1 and J is TRBJ1-4; D unclear. The V gene's germline CDR1 is SGHRS and CDR2 YFSETQ. The CDR3 has 14 residues. Between the trimmed V and J ends, which lost 5 bases and 3 bases, there was a span of 11 bases. CDR3 amino acids: CASSRERANEKLFF. DNA for the CDR3: TGCGCCAGCAGTAGGGAGAGGGCTAATGAAAAACTGTTTTTT.

Here the CDR3 DNA reads TGTGCCAGCAGCTTGCGGCCGGGACTAGCGGGAGGTACAGATACGCAGTATTTT. It specifies CASSLRPGLAGGTDTQYF. The chain carries TRBV13 and TRBJ2-3; TRBD2 aligns across 15 bases. V dropped 3 bases and J dropped 3; count of bases not matched to a gene: 7. Germline V lookup: CDR1 PRHDT, CDR2 FYEKMQ (reference sequence). The CDR3 contains 18 residues.

The chain recombines TRBV28 with TRBJ2-3; 12 nucleotides align to TRBD2. In germline, CDR1 is MDHEN, CDR2 SYDVKM. CDR3 size: 17 residues. V was clipped by 5 bases and J by 0 bases; unmatched bases: 6. For the CDR3, the DNA is TGTGCCAGCAGTCCGTGGACTAGCGGGATTAGCACAGATACGCAGTATTTT. Translated: CASSPWTSGISTDTQYF. Supplemented by reference TRBV28 and TRBJ2-3, the full variable domain reads DVKVTQSSRYLVKRTGEKVFLECVQDMDHENMFWYRQDPGLGLRLIYFSYDVKMKEKGDIPEGYSVSREKKERFSLILESASTNQTSMYLCASSPWTSGISTDTQYFGPGTRLTVL.

The rearrangement uses TRBV5-1 and TRBJ2-1; D might be TRBD2 (5 bases). CDR3 size: 11 residues. V was clipped by 3 bases and J by 16 bases, with 14 bases between them. Germline lookup yields CDR1 SGHRS and CDR2 YFSETQ. The CDR3 coding sequence is TGCGCCAGCAGCTCCGGACTCATCCATTTCTTC. This encodes CASSSGLIHFF.

V usage is TRBV28 and J usage is TRBJ2-7; D is ambiguous. The CDR3 extends over 13 amino acids. Germline loops: CDR1 MDHEN, CDR2 SYDVKM. V lost 7 bases and J 3 bases, leaving 13 bases between the germline ends. The CDR3 sequence is CASTVGRNYEQYF. As DNA, the CDR3 is TGTGCCAGCACCGTAGGACGGAACTACGAGCAGTACTTC.

This chain connects TRBV5-6 to TRBJ2-4; D perhaps matches TRBD2 (5 bases). The CDR3 covers 14 residues. Trimming shortened V by 4 bases and J by 8 bases, and 16 bases separated the two germline ends. From germline, CDR1 is SGHDT and CDR2 YYEEEE. The CDR3 DNA sequence: TGTGCCAGCAGCCTACCATTTACTAGGGACATTCAGTACTTC. As protein: CASSLPFTRDIQYF.

This clone was seen a few times. J is TRBJ1-3 and V is TRBV29-1; D ambiguous. The V end lost 6 bases, the J end lost 2 bases, and 5 bases lay between the germline ends. This CDR3 region has 11 residues. Germline CDR1 SQVTM, CDR2 ANQGSEA. CDR3 DNA sequence: TGCAGCGTCTCTCCTGGAAACACCATATATTTT. Amino acids: CSVSPGNTIYF.

This sequence joins TRBV18 and TRBJ2-7; D is undetermined. The V gene's germline CDR1 is KGHSH and CDR2 LQKENI. V lost 0 bases to trimming and J lost 0 bases, with 12 bases between them. The CDR3 runs to 16 residues. CDR3 amino acids: CASSPPNRHGSYEQYF. CDR3 nucleotides: TGTGCCAGCTCACCACCTAATCGGCACGGCTCCTACGAGCAGTACTTC. Complete variable domain (other parts from reference TRBV18 and TRBJ2-7): NAGVMQNPRHLVRRRGQEARLRCSPMKGHSHVYWYRQLPEEGLKFMVYLQKENIIDESGMPKERFSAEFPKEGPSILRIQQVVRGDSAAYFCASSPPNRHGSYEQYFGPGTRLTVT.

The V gene is TRBV19, the J gene TRBJ1-1; possibly TRBD1 for D (6 bases). The CDR3 extends over 17 amino acids. Per germline, CDR1 LNHDA and CDR2 SQIVND (reference sequence). Trimming took 6 bases from V and 1 from J, leaving 21 bases between them. The CDR3 nucleotides are TGTGCCAGTAGCCCCATCGACTCCCCGGGACAGAACACTGAAGCTTTCTTT. Translated, it gives CASSPIDSPGQNTEAFF.

The chain combines TRBV11-2 with TRBJ1-1; TRBD1 agrees at 8 bases. Unmatched junction bases numbered 17, after V lost 5 bases and J lost 6 bases. CDR3 length: 17 amino acids. Germline V lookup: CDR1 SGHAT, CDR2 FQNNGV. The CDR3, as DNA: TGTGCCAGCAGCCCGAGACGGACAGGGCTGCTTTCCGCTGAAGCTTTCTTT. It is translated as CASSPRRTGLLSAEAFF. The whole variable domain, filled in from reference TRBV11-2 and TRBJ1-1, reads EAGVAQSPRYKIIEKRQSVAFWCNPISGHATLYWYQQILGQGPKLLIQFQNNGVVDDSQLPKDRFSAERLKGVDSTLKIQPAKLEDSAVYLCASSPRRTGLLSAEAFFGQGTRLTVV.

The chain employs TRBV6-5 and TRBJ1-2; no firm D call. The V end was cut by 0 bases, the J end by 1 base, with 9 bases between. CDR1 is MNHEY and CDR2 is SVGAGI in the germline V gene. This CDR3 comprises 15 residues. In DNA form, the CDR3 reads TGTGCCAGCAGTTACTCGGTACAGAATAACTATGGCTACACCTTC. It translates to CASSYSVQNNYGYTF.

V and J are TRBV4-3 and TRBJ2-7; TRBD1 matches at 7 bases. CDR3 size: 15 residues. Germline CDR1 reads LGHNA; CDR2 reads YSLEER. After removal of 2 bases from V and 4 bases from J, the junction contained 8 bases not matched to a gene. For the CDR3, the DNA is TGCGCCAGCAGCCAAAGACAGGGCCCAGATTACGAGCAGTACTTC. Encoded protein: CASSQRQGPDYEQYF.

The V and J genes are TRBV10-2 and TRBJ2-1; 9 nucleotides agree with TRBD2. Losses at the gene ends were 5 bases for V and 9 bases for J; bases not matched to a gene: 11. CDR3 size: 15 residues. Germline CDR1 is WSHSY and CDR2 is SAAADI. For the CDR3, the DNA is TGCGCCAGCAGTATACGGCGGGAGGGCCTCGGTGAGCAGTTCTTC. Its translation: CASSIRREGLGEQFF.

The rearrangement joins TRBV29-1 to TRBJ1-1, with D tentatively TRBD1 (6 bases). Germline V gene data show CDR1 as SQVTM and CDR2 as ANQGSEA. The CDR3 has 13 amino acids. The V gene lost 1 base and the J gene lost 10 bases, with 16 bases spanning the gap. The CDR3 region has the DNA TGCAGCGTTGAAGTCCAGGGGAGGGCGGGAGCTTTCTTT. This encodes CSVEVQGRAGAFF.

The V gene is TRBV7-2, the J gene TRBJ1-1, with 7 bases that match TRBD1. Germline CDR1 SGHTA, CDR2 FQGNSA. The V and J ends lost 3 bases and 8 bases, in that order; junction bases with no gene match: 9. The CDR3 contains 14 residues. CDR3 nucleotides: TGTGCCAGCAGCTTGGGACAGTCGTTCGTGGAAGCTTTCTTT. Translation: CASSLGQSFVEAFF. The variable domain in full, completed from reference TRBV7-2 and TRBJ1-1, reads GAGVSQSPSNKVTEKGKDVELRCDPISGHTALYWYRQSLGQGLEFLIYFQGNSAPDKSGLPSDRFSAERTGGSVSTLTIQRTQQEDSAVYLCASSLGQSFVEAFFGQGTRLTVV.